This T cell receptor beta chain was obtained from a study of early T cells in non-severe SARS-CoV-2 infection. Overall study context: Chains were unpaired, as sequencing was done on bulk RNA from unsorted whole blood.

CDR1 is LNHDA, CDR2 SQIVND, per germline (reference sequence). CDR3 length equals 14 residues. V dropped 4 bases and J dropped 8 bases, with 17 bases sitting between them. This clonotype has at least ten counts. The antigen is undetermined. Study-wide results and caveats: Matching against VDJdb likely underestimated virus-specific expansions, favoring anti-spike CD8.

TCRdb independently ran MiXCR on the 5' RACE reads; one entry per CDR3 protein. Of tens of thousands of distinct CDR3 sequences in the sample, approximately 4% are singletons; the top ten hold 10%. Material for sequencing was whole blood. The chain joins TRBV19 to TRBJ1-2, with unresolved D. This clonotype was sampled from an adult who was a healthcare worker with PCR-confirmed SARS-CoV-2 infection or an uninfected control (not recorded which). The CDR3 region is CASSTNPNPMGYTF. CDR3 bases: TGTGCCAGTAGTACCAACCCGAACCCTATGGGCTACACCTTC.